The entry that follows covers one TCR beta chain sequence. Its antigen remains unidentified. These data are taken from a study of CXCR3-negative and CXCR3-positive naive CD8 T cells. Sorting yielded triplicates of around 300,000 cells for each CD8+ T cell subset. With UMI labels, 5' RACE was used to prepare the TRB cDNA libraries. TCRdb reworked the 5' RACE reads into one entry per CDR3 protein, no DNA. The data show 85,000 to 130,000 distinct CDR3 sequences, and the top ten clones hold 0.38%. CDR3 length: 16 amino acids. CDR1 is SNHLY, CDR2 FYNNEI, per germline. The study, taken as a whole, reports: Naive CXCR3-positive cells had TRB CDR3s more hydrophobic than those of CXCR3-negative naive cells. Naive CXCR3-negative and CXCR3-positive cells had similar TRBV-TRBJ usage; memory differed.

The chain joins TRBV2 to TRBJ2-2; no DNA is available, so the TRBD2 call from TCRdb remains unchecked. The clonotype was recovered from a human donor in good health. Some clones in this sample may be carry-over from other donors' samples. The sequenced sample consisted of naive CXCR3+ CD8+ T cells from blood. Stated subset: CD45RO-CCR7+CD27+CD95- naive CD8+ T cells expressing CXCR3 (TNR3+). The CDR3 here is CASSASAGALTGELFF.